This TCR beta chain was sequenced during a study of cytomegalovirus exposure and HLA in healthy donors. Note on this clone: The antigen remains unidentified.

This PCR relied on a set of 60 Vbeta primers and 13 Jbeta primers. As processed by the authors: Approximately 11 million of the 75 million to 95 million unique TCR beta chains counted in a later analysis were shared. This table comes from immunoSEQ multiplex PCR, and its TCRdb copy is limited to in-frame clones, with some not included. V, J and clone size are taken as reported in that table, and D and trimming were inferred from the DNA itself. The data show 310,000 or so clones, approximately 90% seen once. The CDR3 has 12 residues. V lost 7 bases to trimming and J lost 10 bases, with 14 bases between them. In germline, CDR1 is SGHTS, CDR2 YDEGEE. Study-wide results and caveats: Analyses of presence and absence presupposed an approximately uniform sequencing depth across donors. A later analysis showed that HLA-associated TCR beta chains had undergone more clonal expansion than equally common others. Most TCR sequences were rare, but some public TCRs occurred in many donors.

This clonotype was obtained from a woman aged 18-35 years in good health and CMV-seronegative. The chain couples TRBV5-8 to TRBJ1-4; no firm D call. The sample was PBMCs. The DNA for the CDR3 is TGTGCCAGCCGTGTGCGGTTGGGAAAACTGTTTTTT. This sequence encodes CASRVRLGKLFF.